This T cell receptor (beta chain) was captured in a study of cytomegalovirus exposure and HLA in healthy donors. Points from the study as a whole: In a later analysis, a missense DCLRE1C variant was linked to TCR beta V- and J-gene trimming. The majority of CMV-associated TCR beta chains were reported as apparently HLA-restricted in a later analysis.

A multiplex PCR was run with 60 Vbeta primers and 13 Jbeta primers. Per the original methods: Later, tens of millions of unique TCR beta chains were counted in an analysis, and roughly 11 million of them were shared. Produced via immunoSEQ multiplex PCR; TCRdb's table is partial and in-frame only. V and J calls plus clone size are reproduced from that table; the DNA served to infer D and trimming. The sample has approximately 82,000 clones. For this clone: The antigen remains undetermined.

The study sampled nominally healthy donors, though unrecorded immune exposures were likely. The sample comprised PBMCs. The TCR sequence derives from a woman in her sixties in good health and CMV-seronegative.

The CDR3 region has the DNA TGTGCCAGCAGCCCCGGGGCGGGACCACACGAGCAGTACTTC. Residues: CASSPGAGPHEQYF. The rearrangement joins TRBV7-9 to TRBJ2-7, with D possibly matching TRBD2 (6 bases). Germline CDR1 SEHNR, CDR2 FQNEAQ (reference sequence). V lost 5 bases and J 5 bases, leaving 16 bases between the germline ends. This CDR3 region has 14 residues.